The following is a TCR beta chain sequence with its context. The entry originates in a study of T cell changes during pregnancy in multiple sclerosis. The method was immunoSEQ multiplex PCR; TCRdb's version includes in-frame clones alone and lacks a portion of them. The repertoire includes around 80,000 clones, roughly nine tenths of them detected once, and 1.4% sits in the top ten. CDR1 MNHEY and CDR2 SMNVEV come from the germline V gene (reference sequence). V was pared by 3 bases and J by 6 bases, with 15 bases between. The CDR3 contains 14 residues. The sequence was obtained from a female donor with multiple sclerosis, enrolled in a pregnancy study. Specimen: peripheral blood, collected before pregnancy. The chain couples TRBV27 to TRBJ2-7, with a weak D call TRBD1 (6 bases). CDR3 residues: CASSFIAGAGEQYF. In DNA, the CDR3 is TGTGCCAGCAGTTTTATTGCAGGGGCGGGCGAGCAGTACTTC.